This T cell receptor (beta chain) derives from a study of Graves' ophthalmopathy and Graves' hyperthyroidism. Overall study findings and caveats: Blood also carried most expanded thyroid clonotypes exceeding 0.001 frequency. In predicting ophthalmopathy progression, the model reached over 70% sensitivity and 72.22% specificity.

This clonotype was observed a handful of times. No antigen is known for it. As diagnostic evidence, clinical symptoms, serum thyroxine, TRAb, thyroid ultrasound and orbital computed tomography were relied upon. Amplified TCR beta CDR3 regions were obtained using RNA transcripts as template. HTBI primers were used in a first-round RT-PCR, which preceded a second-round multiplex PCR. Using its own MiXCR run on the multiplex PCR reads, TCRdb lists one record per CDR3 protein. The repertoire has some 750,000 distinct CDR3 sequences, 40% of them found once; the top ten carry approximately 46%. Germline values: CDR1 DFQATT, CDR2 SNEGSKA (reference sequence). The ends were cut back, 3 bases at V and 0 bases at J, with 5 bases in the middle. This CDR3 is 12 amino acids long.

Sample: peripheral blood. V is TRBV20-1 and J is TRBJ1-1; D not certain. The clonotype comes from an adult man with Graves' ophthalmopathy. CDR3 DNA: TGCAGTGCTAGGAGGCTGAACACTGAAGCTTTCTTT. Translation: CSARRLNTEAFF.